The clone carrying this T cell receptor beta chain was counted only a few times. Its antigen is currently unknown. The sample comes from a study of response to subunit inactivated influenza vaccine. Study outcomes and limitations: It was the authors' suggestion that each seasonal influenza vaccination recruits few new T cells.

TCRdb used MiXCR to reprocess the RT-PCR reads, holding one entry per CDR3 protein. The sample holds around 540,000 distinct CDR3 sequences, over 9.5% seen once. The junction had 8 bases not matched to a gene; V was cut back by 5 bases and J by 4 bases. Germline-derived CDR1 and CDR2 are SGHTA and FQGNSA. The CDR3 contains 14 residues. This TCR was recovered from a middle-aged man who received an inactivated influenza vaccine. The J gene is TRBJ2-7, the V gene TRBV7-2, with 7 bases fitting TRBD2. Sample: PBMCs from blood, taken on the day of vaccination. CDR3 residues: CASSPQSGRYEQYF. The CDR3 DNA is TGTGCCAGCAGCCCCCAGTCCGGGAGGTACGAGCAGTACTTC.